This TCR beta chain was sequenced in a study of vaccination and CD4 T cells after COVID-19 (dated by TCRdb to between 2020 and 2023). Broadly, across the study: Convalescent patients had a positive SARS-CoV-2 result on nasal swab PCR, and of these patients, several had mild disease and one had severe disease. Six males and four females were included in the convalescent cohort, with two Hispanic individuals, seven Caucasians, two Asians and one multiracial person represented. Two doses of either the Pfizer-BioNTech BNT162b2 vaccine (n=8) or the Moderna mRNA-1273 vaccine (n=2) were administered to participants. Post-COVID blood samples were collected from convalescent patients a median of approximately 93 days after diagnosis, with a range of about 30 to 161 days. The time from the second vaccine dose to post-vaccine blood sampling had a median of around 72 days and ranged from about 14 to 250 days. For three convalescent patients, samples were collected at an early post-vaccination timepoint (day 14) as well as at a late post-vaccination timepoint (days 161 to 241). Overlapping spike peptide pools from SARS-CoV-2 and from the common cold coronaviruses HCoV-NL63, HCoV-OC43 and HCoV-229E were used as culture stimuli. Control cultures received a CEFX viral epitope pool as the positive control, an HIV-1 Nef peptide pool as the negative control, or no peptide. In approximately eleven COVID-19 convalescent patients and several infection-naive healthy vaccine recipients, the spike-specific CD4+ TCR repertoire before mRNA vaccination was compared with the repertoire after mRNA vaccination.

Findings and caveats that apply to the study as a whole: The number of convalescent patients in the study was relatively small, and the study did not examine early timepoints following natural infection. In convalescent patients, a median 86.3% of post-vaccine SARS-CoV-2-reactive clones were detected only after vaccination, suggesting vaccine-specific priming. The median number of SARS-CoV-2-reactive clonotypes rose from under 25 after infection to roughly 40 after vaccination, but the change was not significant. Of the vaccine-specific clones found in convalescent patients, nearly all (304 of 307) were mono-reactive for SARS-CoV-2 spike instead of being cross-reactive with common cold coronaviruses.

Receptor amplification or capture employed PCR. DNA from cultured CD4+ T cells was subjected to TCR sequencing with the Oncomine TCR Beta short-read assay at the Johns Hopkins FTIC core. Genomic DNA was extracted from the cultured CD4+ T cells with the QIAamp micro DNA kit. Oncomine TCR Beta libraries from cultured CD4+ T cells were pooled with unique dual indexes and sequenced on an Illumina iSeq 100. The authors' analysis ran thus. Non-productive sequences were removed, and CDR3s that did not start with C, did not end with F or W, or were shorter than 7 amino acids were discarded. Antigen-specific clonotypes were identified using the MANAFEST web application through comparison of peptide-stimulated wells with reference and other culture wells. Positive clones required FDR below 0.05, an odds ratio above 5, and productive frequency above 0.1% in at least two of three replicate wells. Cross-reactive clonotypes were defined as significantly expanded in both SARS-CoV-2 spike wells and at least one common cold coronavirus spike condition. Similarity between CDR3 sequences was evaluated in R version 3.6.1 using Levenshtein distances (stringdist) and unrooted phylogenetic trees (ape). TCRdb trimmed public reads at Q25 via fastp, called clones via MiXCR and kept in-frame beta chains. Identical CDR3 proteins give one entry, which carries the most common genes and DNA. The V and J calls and clone size come from TCRdb's table, not from the authors' own analysis. The sample table records 23,000 or so distinct CDR3 sequences; 30% of these occur just once. The ten most abundant clones make up approximately 2.8% of the sample.

The germline V gene (reference sequence) provides CDR1 LNHDA and CDR2 SQIVND. Inclusive of the bounding cysteine and phenylalanine, the CDR3 is 16 residues long. Only CDR3 DNA remains: 48 bases, in frame from the first base. Relative to germline, V is 7 bases shorter and J is 2 bases shorter, with 20 bases between their ends. A note on this clonotype: Its antigen is unknown. No much larger clonotype is one base removed from it; base qualities were not supplied.

The sample's time point label, in plain terms: late sampling 161 to 241 days after vaccination in a few convalescent patients. The treatment or condition label for this specimen denotes: roughly 10-day PBMC culture with coronavirus spike peptide pools or control peptides (ViraFEST assay). The study used the ViraFEST assay, which expanded antigen-specific T cells with peptide pools and then identified expanded clonotypes by TCR sequencing. The convalescent patients' positive SARS-CoV-2 PCR tests were from March to December 2020, which was before the Alpha, Beta and Delta variants emerged in the United States. Each well held roughly 2 million PBMCs cultured in IMDM containing roughly 5.4% human AB serum and approximately 9.4 IU/ml IL-2, with about 9.4 ug/ml peptide pools added. On days 3 and 7, half of the culture medium was replaced with fresh IL-2-containing medium. Once the cells had been in culture for about 10 days, the EasySep CD4+ T cell isolation kit was used to isolate CD4+ T cells by negative selection. Ficoll-Paque Plus gradient centrifugation was used to isolate PBMCs from whole blood, and the isolated PBMCs were then either used fresh or cryopreserved at -140C. Culture conditions were generally each tested in triplicate wells.

The chain was built from TRBV19 and TRBJ2-5; tentative D gene TRBD2, with 6 bases matching. The sequence was collected from a human donor who had recovered from COVID-19. The source material was CD4+ T cells from blood, cultured in vitro, sampled about 7 months after SARS-CoV-2 vaccination. The sequenced DNA: TGTGCCAGTAAGACCTCTAGCGTGACCAAGCAAGAGACCCAGTACTTC. Translated, it reads CASKTSSVTKQETQYF.